The present entry profiles one T cell receptor (beta chain) with its context. Judged by its sample share, this clone qualifies as medium-sized (0.01 to 0.1%). The specificity of this receptor is unknown. No much larger clonotype is one base removed from it; base qualities were not supplied. The sample's time point label is to be understood as: baseline pretreatment blood. The intended sense of this specimen's treatment or condition label: 15 Gy SBRT to primary tumor, nephrectomy 4 weeks later. To track tumor-enriched clonotypes, serial peripheral blood was sampled from radiation-treated patients at baseline and at 2 weeks and 4 weeks after SBRT. All patients had renal cell carcinoma with clear cell pathology. The QIAamp DNA Blood Mini Kit (Qiagen) was used to prepare genomic DNA for TCR sequencing. The analyses included only samples that passed all quality control checks. Following the manufacturer's recommendations, the immunoSEQ kit was used to generate TCR beta libraries from genomic DNA. To prepare the libraries, a first multiplex PCR with proprietary primers was run, followed by a second PCR that added unique barcodes, and a bead cleanup was done after each round. Each sample batch included a kit-provided positive control reaction and a negative control reaction. The final libraries were assessed on an Agilent 4200 TapeStation D1000 ScreenTape, pooled by volume, and quantified by qPCR. Sequencing ran on an Illumina NextSeq500 with a MidOutput 150-cycle cartridge, using 156 Read1 and 15 Index1 cycles with kit custom primers. The pooled library was loaded at roughly 1 pM, and roughly 20% PhiX control was spiked in. As for how the authors treated the data: Vendor-processed data were analyzed in R, with a clonotype defined as all T cells sharing the same CDR3 nucleotide sequence. For clone abundance analyses, frequencies were normalized to the 10,000 most abundant clones per sample. Public T cell clones, which averaged fewer than five per sample, were removed prior to analysis. An abundance difference of at least 32-fold between compartments was the criterion for calling clonotypes tumor-enriched or baseline blood-enriched. A beta-binomial differential abundance model was used to identify clonotypes that were expanded or contracted between blood time points. Tumor-blood repertoire similarity was measured with the Baroni-Urbani and Buser coefficient, and groups were compared using two-tailed Wilcoxon tests in R. This is the immuneACCESS table as TCRdb keeps it, with only in-frame sequences that have V and J called. A part of the clones is gone; compared with another copy, unresolved V genes explain less than half, and the rest is unexplained. The D gene and trimming were derived from the DNA, and the V and J assignments and clone size from that table. The sample table lists about 20,000 clones, 80% of them with a count of one. Of the sample, 40% is held by the ten largest clones.

Including the terminal cysteine and phenylalanine, the CDR3 comprises 16 residues. CDR3 DNA only is kept here, 48 bases in frame from base 1. V sheds 3 bases and J sheds 3 bases, leaving 12 bases between their ends. The germline V gene gives CDR1 as ENHRY and CDR2 as SYGVKD. These data are taken from a study of radiation and T cells in renal cell carcinoma (TCRdb year 2020). Context from the whole study: Samples were obtained from a clinical trial, in which 15 Gy stereotactic body radiation therapy was delivered to primary renal cell carcinomas and nephrectomy was performed 4 weeks later. In total, 50 or so samples underwent TCR beta sequencing: about 26 tumors plus 27 peripheral blood samples. Across all 50 or so samples, under 5,000,000 unique CDR3 nucleotide sequences encoding 2 million to 3 million unique CDR3 amino acid sequences were identified. Findings and caveats that apply to the study as a whole: In blood, the top tumor clonotypes increased from baseline to 2 weeks after radiation and then shrank by 4 weeks, which suggests a temporary expansion of tumor-resident clones. Because pretreatment tumor biopsies were not available, the study could not determine whether clonotypes were already present within the tumor at baseline. Tracking of blood repertoire dynamics stopped at around 4 weeks after treatment, with no follow-up past that point. Effects of radiation dose or scheduling on the TCR repertoire could not be addressed with the single-armed trial design.

The V and J segments used are TRBV10-3 and TRBJ2-6; a tentative D call is TRBD2 (5 bases match). This receptor was taken from a man between 60 and 75 years old with renal cell carcinoma. Sequenced material: blood, taken from a patient whose treatment included radiotherapy and nephrectomy. The CDR3 sequence is CAISDLARRGANVLTF. The bases are TGTGCCATCAGTGACTTAGCGAGGCGTGGGGCCAACGTCCTGACTTTC.